This entry lists 29 T cell receptor beta chains sequenced from one sample in a study of blood T cell repertoires in COVID-19. The data were produced by immunoSEQ multiplex PCR, yet TCRdb's version contains in-frame clones alone and is incomplete. The sample shows over 150,000 clones, approximately 79% of them seen only once. Sequencing was done on a sample of PBMCs or T cells enriched from blood (not recorded which). These receptors all stem from a man aged 45-60 years who had recovered from COVID-19.

The genes are TRBV3-1 (or the pseudogene TRBV3-2) and TRBJ2-1; a weak D match, TRBD1 (6 bases). The CDR3 extends over 15 amino acids. The V gene's germline CDR1 is LGHDT and CDR2 YNNKEL (reference sequence). The V end lost 3 bases, the J end lost 5 bases, and 14 bases lay between the germline ends. The CDR3 nucleotides are TGTGCCAGCAGCCACATAGGACAGAACAACAATGAGCAGTTCTTC. Protein product: CASSHIGQNNNEQFF.

This clone occurred a few times. The V call is TRBV19, the J call TRBJ1-5, with D perhaps TRBD1 (6 bases). Trimming cost V 3 bases and J 0 bases, with 12 bases left between them. This CDR3 region has 16 residues. Per germline, CDR1 LNHDA and CDR2 SQIVND (reference sequence). The chain's CDR3 is CASSIHTGRSNQPQHF. Written as DNA, the CDR3 is TGTGCCAGTAGTATTCATACAGGGCGTAGCAATCAGCCCCAGCATTTT.

The J gene is TRBJ2-3, the V gene TRBV15; 8 bases are a match to TRBD2. After removal of 0 bases from V and 4 bases from J, the junction contained 15 bases not matched to a gene. Germline CDR1 LNHNV, CDR2 YYDKDF (reference sequence). This CDR3 has 19 residues. The CDR3: CATSRDGGVGAGGADTQYF. The DNA of the CDR3 is TGTGCCACCAGCAGAGATGGAGGGGTCGGCGCGGGGGGCGCAGATACGCAGTATTTT.

V is TRBV11-3 and J is TRBJ1-1; D is ambiguous. The germline gives CDR1 SGHNT, CDR2 YENEEA. Trimming shortened V by 1 base and J by 0 bases, and 9 bases separated the two germline ends. This CDR3 comprises 15 residues. The CDR3 sequence: CASSLGRRMNTEAFF. In DNA form, the CDR3 reads TGTGCCAGCAGCTTAGGTCGGAGGATGAACACTGAAGCTTTCTTT.

The chain is built from TRBV7-8 and TRBJ2-7; 7 nucleotides line up with TRBD1. With 5 bases clipped from V and 3 bases from J, the junction kept 1 base outside the gene matches. The germline V gene encodes CDR1 SGHVS and CDR2 FQNEAQ. This CDR3 is built from 12 residues. CDR3 residues: CASSPGGYEQYF. In nucleotides, the CDR3 is TGTGCCAGCAGCCCAGGGGGCTACGAGCAGTACTTC.

CDR3 residues: CASSQGGNYGYTF. The CDR3 region has the DNA TGTGCCAGCAGTCAGGGAGGGAATTATGGCTACACCTTC. The gene calls are TRBV25-1 and TRBJ1-2, with a tentative D call TRBD1 (5 bases). Germline V CDR1 and CDR2: MGHDK, SYGVNS. This CDR3 comprises 13 residues. V dropped 5 bases and J dropped 5 bases, with 12 bases sitting between them.

V usage is TRBV6-5 and J usage is TRBJ1-3; TRBD1 agrees at 7 bases. Germline V gives CDR1 MNHEY, CDR2 SVGAGI. This CDR3 contains 16 residues. V dropped 2 bases and J dropped 0; count of bases not matched to a gene: 4. CDR3 in amino acids: CASSYGTDISGNTIYF. For the CDR3, the DNA is TGTGCCAGCAGTTACGGGACAGACATCTCTGGAAACACCATATATTTT.

V gene TRBV29-1 combines with J gene TRBJ1-1, with a tentative D call TRBD1 (6 bases). This CDR3 has 12 residues. Between the trimmed V and J ends, which lost 4 bases and 3 bases, there was a span of 9 bases. Per the germline V gene, CDR1 is SQVTM and CDR2 is ANQGSEA. This chain's CDR3 is CSVGWTDTEAFF. CDR3 nucleotide sequence: TGCAGCGTTGGATGGACAGACACTGAAGCTTTCTTT. The full variable domain, rest sourced from reference TRBV29-1 and TRBJ1-1, is SAVISQKPSRDICQRGTSLTIQCQVDSQVTMMFWYRQQPGQSLTLIATANQGSEATYESGFVIDKFPISRPNLTFSTLTVSNMSPEDSSIYLCSVGWTDTEAFFGQGTRLTVV.

This chain links TRBV7-8 with TRBJ2-3; 7 bases map to TRBD1. CDR3 length: 18 amino acids. Per germline, CDR1 SGHVS and CDR2 FQNEAQ. Losses at the gene ends were 3 bases for V and 4 bases for J; bases not matched to a gene: 16. The CDR3 is CASSFRQTRDREPDTQYF. The CDR3 region has the DNA TGTGCCAGCAGCTTCCGCCAAACCAGAGACAGGGAACCAGATACGCAGTATTTT.

The J gene is TRBJ1-5, the V gene TRBV2, with a possible D match to TRBD1 (5 bases). The CDR3 is 16 residues long. The germline V gene has CDR1 SNHLY and CDR2 FYNNEI. Trimming cost V 3 bases and J 2 bases, with 14 bases left between them. DNA for the CDR3: TGTGCCAGCAGTGATACGACAAGGGGTGGCAATCAGCCCCAGCATTTT. This gives the protein CASSDTTRGGNQPQHF.

The V call is TRBV18, the J call TRBJ1-2, with D perhaps matching TRBD1 (6 bases). The CDR3 totals 16 residues. V lost 0 bases and J 3 bases, leaving 14 bases between the germline ends. Looked up from germline, CDR1 is KGHSH and CDR2 is LQKENI. The CDR3 loop reads CASSPPRGSGYYGYTF. In DNA, the CDR3 is TGTGCCAGCTCACCACCGAGGGGGTCGGGGTACTATGGCTACACCTTC.

The chain uses TRBV29-1 and TRBJ1-2; TRBD1 matches at 7 bases. Trimming cost V 8 bases and J 0 bases; bases outside gene matches: 3. The CDR3 loop spans 12 amino acids. Germline CDR1 is SQVTM and CDR2 is ANQGSEA. In DNA, the CDR3 is TGCAGCACCGGACAGGCTAACTATGGCTACACCTTC. Translation: CSTGQANYGYTF.

CDR3 bases: TGTGCCAGCAGATCACAGGGGGTCCGAGAGACCCAGTACTTC. Translation: CASRSQGVRETQYF. This chain connects TRBV6-5 to TRBJ2-5; 8 bases align to TRBD1. This CDR3 is built from 14 residues. Looked up from germline, CDR1 is MNHEY and CDR2 is SVGAGI. Trimming took 6 bases from V and 4 from J; bases not matched to a gene: 7.

A single count supports this clone. The rearrangement uses TRBV19 and TRBJ2-7; 7 bases align to TRBD1. V shed 5 bases, J shed 2 bases, and the junction held 9 bases outside the gene matches. Looked up from germline, CDR1 is LNHDA and CDR2 is SQIVND (reference sequence). The CDR3 totals 15 residues. CDR3 sequence: CASSAPGQLPYEQYF. The DNA of the CDR3 is TGTGCCAGTAGTGCACCGGGACAGTTACCCTACGAGCAGTACTTC. Filled out from reference TRBV19 and TRBJ2-7, the complete variable domain reads DGGITQSPKYLFRKEGQNVTLSCEQNLNHDAMYWYRQDPGQGLRLIYYSQIVNDFQKGDIAEGYSVSREKKESFPLTVTSAQKNPTAFYLCASSAPGQLPYEQYFGPGTRLTVT.

The chain couples TRBV9 to TRBJ2-3; TRBD2 agrees at 7 bases. V lost 3 bases to trimming and J lost 2 bases; unmatched junction nucleotides: 6. CDR1 and CDR2 (germline): SGDLS, YYNGEE. This CDR3 is built from 15 residues. The CDR3 bases are TGTGCCAGCAGCGAACGGGGGGTCCCCACAGATACGCAGTATTTT. Its translation is CASSERGVPTDTQYF.

The genes are TRBV5-1 and TRBJ1-5; D is ambiguous. The CDR3 is 14 amino acids. V lost 0 bases, J lost 7 bases, and 11 bases lay in between. Germline CDR1 is SGHRS and CDR2 is YFSETQ. The CDR3 is CASSLGGQNQPQHF. Here the CDR3 DNA reads TGCGCCAGCAGCTTGGGAGGGCAGAACCAGCCCCAGCATTTT.

The chain employs TRBV7-2 and TRBJ1-2; 7 bases line up with TRBD1. Germline lookup yields CDR1 SGHTA and CDR2 FQGNSA. This CDR3 spans 13 amino acids. With 7 bases clipped from V and 4 bases from J, the junction kept 6 bases outside the gene matches. The CDR3 loop is CASTTTGTYGYTF. CDR3 DNA: TGTGCCAGCACAACGACAGGGACCTATGGCTACACCTTC.

The genes are TRBV5-4 and TRBJ1-1; tentatively, D is TRBD1 (5 bases). This CDR3 region has 13 residues. Germline V gene data show CDR1 as SGHNT and CDR2 as YYREEE (reference sequence). Trimming removed 0 bases at V and 3 bases at J, with 6 bases between. CDR3 DNA: TGTGCCAGCAGCTTGGTAGGGGACACTGAAGCTTTCTTT. Its translation: CASSLVGDTEAFF.

The gene calls are TRBV6-5 and TRBJ1-2; D gene unclear. The CDR3 loop spans 13 amino acids. Trimming took off 6 bases at V and 0 bases at J, with 8 bases between the two ends. Germline CDR1 and CDR2: MNHEY and SVGAGI. The CDR3, as DNA: TGTGCCAGCAGCATGACTGCTAACTATGGCTACACCTTC. Protein: CASSMTANYGYTF.

The chain joins TRBV18 to TRBJ1-4; D is perhaps TRBD1 (5 bases). Germline V gene lookup returns CDR1 KGHSH and CDR2 LQKENI. Trimming removed 3 bases at V and 7 bases at J, with 9 bases between. The CDR3 sequence is 13 residues long. CDR3 in DNA: TGTGCCAGCTCACCCAGGGTCGGTGAAAAACTGTTTTTT. Translating it yields CASSPRVGEKLFF.

The J gene is TRBJ1-5, the V gene TRBV7-2, with D perhaps matching TRBD1 (6 bases). The CDR3 is 14 residues long. From germline, CDR1 is SGHTA and CDR2 FQGNSA. V lost 6 bases and J lost 7, with 16 bases in between. Here the CDR3 DNA reads TGTGCCAGCAGTCTACAGGGACATCGGCAGCCCCAGCATTTT. Translation: CASSLQGHRQPQHF. The full variable domain, its missing parts supplied by reference TRBV7-2 and TRBJ1-5, is GAGVSQSPSNKVTEKGKDVELRCDPISGHTALYWYRQSLGQGLEFLIYFQGNSAPDKSGLPSDRFSAERTGGSVSTLTIQRTQQEDSAVYLCASSLQGHRQPQHFGDGTRLSIL.

The J gene is TRBJ2-1, the V gene TRBV11-2, with 9 positions matching TRBD1. V lost 5 bases and J lost 6; bases outside the gene matches: 8. Germline CDR1 is SGHAT and CDR2 is FQNNGV. The CDR3 is 15 amino acids. The DNA for the CDR3 is TGTGCCAGCAGCCAGGGGACAGGGTGGGGCAATGAGCAGTTCTTC. Translation: CASSQGTGWGNEQFF.

The chain employs TRBV10-3 and TRBJ1-5; 8 positions match TRBD1. Germline V gene lookup returns CDR1 ENHRY and CDR2 SYGVKD. This CDR3 comprises 13 residues. V trimming: 6 bases; J trimming: 4 bases; junction bases outside the gene matches: 2. DNA for the CDR3: TGTGCCATCAGACAGGGGGGAAATCAGCCCCAGCATTTT. Protein sequence: CAIRQGGNQPQHF.

This sequence joins TRBV6-2 or TRBV6-3 and TRBJ1-1, with D possibly TRBD1 on 6 matching bases. V was trimmed by 4 bases and J by 4 bases, leaving 10 bases between them. CDR1 and CDR2 (germline): MNHEY, SVGEGT. The CDR3 sequence is 13 residues long. The CDR3 here is CASSLTGRTEAFF. In nucleotides, the CDR3 is TGTGCCAGCAGTTTAACAGGGCGCACTGAAGCTTTCTTT.

This clone was seen just once. This chain joins TRBV27 and TRBJ1-6; 7 nucleotides match TRBD1. CDR1 and CDR2 from the germline V gene are MNHEY and SMNVEV (reference sequence). The length of the CDR3 is 15 residues. J was trimmed by 10 bases and V by 0 bases; bases with no gene match: 6. CDR3 sequence: CASSLSNRGGSPLHF. CDR3 DNA: TGTGCCAGCAGTTTATCGAACAGGGGTGGATCACCCCTCCACTTT.

Written as DNA, the CDR3 is TGCAGCGTTGAAGCGTCCGGGACAGGGATCCAAGAGACCCAGTACTTC. Amino acids: CSVEASGTGIQETQYF. The rearrangement uses TRBV29-1 and TRBJ2-5, with TRBD1 matching 9 bases. The germline gives CDR1 SQVTM, CDR2 ANQGSEA. Germline trimming cut 1 base from V and 1 base from J; bases unmatched to any gene: 7. There are 16 residues in the CDR3.

The chain links TRBV7-2 to TRBJ2-5; D possibly corresponds to TRBD1 (6 bases). Trimming cost V 1 base and J 6 bases, with 15 bases left between them. CDR1 is SGHTA, CDR2 FQGNSA, per germline. The CDR3 is made up of 15 amino acids. In DNA, the CDR3 is TGTGCCAGCAGCTTAGATAGGGGGACGTCTAAGACCCAGTACTTC. Its protein product is CASSLDRGTSKTQYF.

This clone was counted between two and nine times. The genes are TRBV7-2 and TRBJ1-1; 10 bases line up with TRBD1. This CDR3 contains 16 residues. The junction had 7 bases not matched to a gene; V was cut back by 6 bases and J by 0 bases. Germline V gene lookup returns CDR1 SGHTA and CDR2 FQGNSA. The CDR3 sequence: CASRNGQGGLNTEAFF. The CDR3 nucleotides are TGTGCCAGCAGGAACGGACAGGGGGGACTGAACACTGAAGCTTTCTTT.

This chain connects TRBV3-1 (or the pseudogene TRBV3-2) to TRBJ2-3; 11 bases fit TRBD2. Germline-derived CDR1 and CDR2 are LGHDT and YNNKEL (reference sequence). Trimming at V came to 4 bases and at J to 1 base, leaving 4 bases not matched to a gene. There are 16 residues in the CDR3. CDR3 residues: CASSLISGGGTDTQYF. For the CDR3, the DNA is TGTGCCAGCAGCCTCATTAGCGGGGGGGGCACAGATACGCAGTATTTT.